This T cell receptor (beta chain) was sequenced in a study of human T cells and chemical hapten exposure. Stated time point: pre-sensitization, week 0. Treatment noted: therapeutic diphenylcyclopropenone sensitization with weekly scalp DPC. Each CDR3 protein is one row after TCRdb ran MiXCR on the RACE reads. The sample yields around 120,000 distinct CDR3 sequences, roughly 12% seen once. The specimen comprised whole blood, sampled in connection with sensitization to the hapten diphenylcyclopropenone (DPC). This clonotype was sampled from a young woman with alopecia areata. Some clones in this sample may be carry-over from other donors' samples.

CDR3 bases: TGTGCCAGCAGCCACCGGGACAGAAGGAATGAAAAACTGTTTTTT. Its translation: CASSHRDRRNEKLFF. This rearrangement joins TRBV3-1 to TRBJ1-4, with TRBD1 matching 7 bases. The trim removed 3 bases at V and 5 bases at J, leaving 6 bases unmatched. This CDR3 has 15 amino acids. Germline V lookup: CDR1 LGHDT, CDR2 YNNKEL (reference sequence).